One and the same sample provided the 14 T cell receptor beta chains below, sequenced in a study of blood T cell repertoires in COVID-19. Using immunoSEQ multiplex PCR, the repertoire was profiled, and TCRdb retains in-frame clones only, with some absent. The repertoire holds 250,000 to 300,000 clones, with approximately 80% as singletons. Material: peripheral blood. Source of these receptors: a woman in her fifties or sixties with active or convalescent COVID-19.

CDR3 DNA: TGTGCCAGCAGCCCAGGGTCGACTGAAGCTTTCTTT. It yields the protein CASSPGSTEAFF. This chain connects TRBV9 to TRBJ1-1; tentative D call: TRBD1 (5 bases). This CDR3 has 12 residues. CDR1 SGDLS and CDR2 YYNGEE come from the germline V gene. Between the trimmed V and J ends, which lost 4 bases and 5 bases, there was a span of 9 bases. The full variable domain, rest sourced from reference TRBV9 and TRBJ1-1, is DSGVTQTPKHLITATGQRVTLRCSPRSGDLSVYWYQQSLDQGLQFLIQYYNGEERAKGNILERFSAQQFPDLHSELNLSSLELGDSALYFCASSPGSTEAFFGQGTRLTVV.

J is TRBJ2-7 and V is TRBV9; 10 nucleotides line up with TRBD1. V lost 2 bases and J lost 1; bases outside the gene matches: 3. The CDR3 loop spans 15 amino acids. Germline CDR1 reads SGDLS; CDR2 reads YYNGEE. The CDR3 is CASSVRTGGSYEQYF. The CDR3 coding sequence is TGTGCCAGCAGCGTCAGGACAGGGGGATCCTACGAGCAGTACTTC. Filled out from reference TRBV9 and TRBJ2-7, the complete variable domain reads DSGVTQTPKHLITATGQRVTLRCSPRSGDLSVYWYQQSLDQGLQFLIQYYNGEERAKGNILERFSAQQFPDLHSELNLSSLELGDSALYFCASSVRTGGSYEQYFGPGTRLTVT.

The CDR3 protein is CATWAYGYTF. In DNA form, the CDR3 reads TGTGCCACCTGGGCTTATGGCTACACCTTC. The rearrangement links TRBV2 to TRBJ1-2; D call uncertain. Germline CDR1 and CDR2: SNHLY and FYNNEI. V was pared by 10 bases and J by 5 bases, with 8 bases between. The CDR3 consists of 10 residues.

The chain couples TRBV9 to TRBJ1-1; the match to TRBD1 covers 9 bases. The germline CDR1 and CDR2 sequences are SGDLS and YYNGEE. V dropped 4 bases and J dropped 8; count of bases not matched to a gene: 3. The CDR3 runs to 12 residues. CDR3 sequence: CASSQGQGEAFF. DNA for the CDR3: TGTGCCAGCAGCCAGGGACAGGGAGAAGCTTTCTTT.

The chain is built from TRBV7-8 and TRBJ2-7; tentative D call: TRBD1 (5 bases). Looked up from germline, CDR1 is SGHVS and CDR2 is FQNEAQ. The CDR3 spans 15 residues. Trimming removed 4 bases at V and 0 bases at J, with 13 bases between. The CDR3 nucleotides read TGTGCCAGCAGCTCGCAGACAGCTTACTCCTACGAGCAGTACTTC. This gives the protein CASSSQTAYSYEQYF.

This clone was counted a single time. The V gene is TRBV27, the J gene TRBJ2-7, with 8 bases fitting TRBD2. The CDR3 extends over 16 amino acids. J lost 0 bases, V lost 6 bases, and 10 bases had no gene match. Germline assignment: CDR1 MNHEY and CDR2 SMNVEV (reference sequence). CDR3 DNA: TGTGCCAGCAGCCCCGGGGGGGGGAGGAGCTCCTACGAGCAGTACTTC. It translates to CASSPGGGRSSYEQYF.

This clone came up a few times. The chain couples TRBV5-1 to TRBJ1-5; no clear D gene. Trimming pared 5 bases from V and 2 bases from J, leaving 8 bases between. The CDR3 has 13 amino acids. Germline V gene lookup returns CDR1 SGHRS and CDR2 YFSETQ. CDR3 in amino acids: CASSRSGNQPQHF. DNA for the CDR3: TGCGCCAGCAGTCGGTCGGGCAATCAGCCCCAGCATTTT.

The V gene is TRBV4-2, the J gene TRBJ2-3, with TRBD2 matching 11 bases. There are 19 residues in the CDR3. Germline CDR1 and CDR2: LGHNA and YNFKEQ. The junction had 15 bases not matched to a gene; V was cut back by 0 bases and J by 7 bases. CDR3 residues: CASSQEYLAGGPNVNTQYF. CDR3 nucleotides: TGTGCCAGCAGCCAAGAGTACTTAGCGGGGGGGCCGAATGTAAATACGCAGTATTTT.

The chain links TRBV10-1 to TRBJ2-1, with 9 bases identical to TRBD1. The junction had 2 bases not matched to a gene; V was cut back by 6 bases and J by 2 bases. Germline lookup yields CDR1 WNHNN and CDR2 SYGVQD (reference sequence). The length of the CDR3 is 14 residues. DNA for the CDR3: TGCGCCAGCAGGGACAGGGGTCCCTACAATGAGCAGTTCTTC. Protein: CASRDRGPYNEQFF.

This chain connects TRBV19 to TRBJ2-7; TRBD2 is a possible D gene (5 bases). Trimming removed 5 bases from V and 3 bases from J, with 14 bases in between. Germline values: CDR1 LNHDA, CDR2 SQIVND (reference sequence). The length of the CDR3 is 14 residues. The CDR3 is CASSLRAGSYEQYF. The CDR3 nucleotides are TGTGCCAGTAGTCTGAGGGCGGGCAGCTACGAGCAGTACTTC.

This clone was seen once. V usage is TRBV7-8 and J usage is TRBJ2-7, with TRBD2 matching 12 bases. The CDR3 covers 14 residues. Germline V gene data show CDR1 as SGHVS and CDR2 as FQNEAQ. Trimming removed 2 bases from V and 7 bases from J; junction bases left unmatched: 3. The CDR3 DNA sequence: TGTGCCAGCAGCTTACTAGCGGGGGGGCGGGAGCAGTACTTC. This sequence encodes CASSLLAGGREQYF.

The chain is built from TRBV7-2 and TRBJ1-6, with a tentative D call TRBD1 (5 bases). Trimming cost V 6 bases and J 6 bases, with 15 bases left between them. This CDR3 has 15 residues. Germline V lookup: CDR1 SGHTA, CDR2 FQGNSA. CDR3 protein: CASRPFGALNSPLHF. As DNA, the CDR3 is TGTGCCAGCAGGCCCTTTGGGGCCCTTAATTCACCCCTCCACTTT. The complete variable domain, with remaining parts taken from reference TRBV7-2 and TRBJ1-6, reads GAGVSQSPSNKVTEKGKDVELRCDPISGHTALYWYRQSLGQGLEFLIYFQGNSAPDKSGLPSDRFSAERTGGSVSTLTIQRTQQEDSAVYLCASRPFGALNSPLHFGNGTRLTVT.

This sequence joins TRBV7-9 and TRBJ2-4, with 8 bases matching TRBD1. The CDR3 consists of 16 residues. Germline V CDR1 and CDR2: SEHNR, FQNEAQ (reference sequence). J gave up 3 bases and V 5 bases, and 9 bases lay outside the gene matches. The CDR3 region is CASSDSPGQDKNIQYF. The DNA of the CDR3 is TGTGCCAGCAGCGACTCCCCGGGACAGGACAAAAACATTCAGTACTTC.

The rearrangement joins TRBV12-5 to TRBJ2-7; 11 bases fit TRBD2. This CDR3 has 17 residues. Trimming cost V 5 bases and J 0 bases; bases outside gene matches: 9. Germline values: CDR1 LGHNT, CDR2 FRNRAP. CDR3 sequence reads: CASGPPTSGVTSYEQYF. The CDR3 region has the DNA TGTGCTAGTGGTCCGCCGACTAGCGGGGTCACCTCCTACGAGCAGTACTTC. Full variable domain (missing parts from reference TRBV12-5 and TRBJ2-7): DARVTQTPRHKVTEMGQEVTMRCQPILGHNTVFWYRQTMMQGLELLAYFRNRAPLDDSGMPKDRFSAEMPDATLATLKIQPSEPRDSAVYFCASGPPTSGVTSYEQYFGPGTRLTVT.